These 8 T cell receptor beta chains originate from one sample sequenced in a study of CXCR3-negative and CXCR3-positive naive CD8 T cells. Via 5' RACE with UMI labels, TRB cDNA libraries were prepared. TCRdb re-called the 5' RACE reads and shows each CDR3 protein once, DNA omitted. The sample's table shows 38,000 or so distinct CDR3 sequences. The sample was naive CXCR3- CD8+ T cells from blood. Subset: CD45RO-CCR7+CD27+CD95- naive CD8+ T cells lacking CXCR3 (TNR3-). The receptors were sampled from a human donor in good health. Some clones in this sample may be carry-over from other donors' samples.

The rearrangement uses TRBV12-3 or TRBV12-4 and TRBJ1-2; as DNA is missing, the TRBD1 call by TCRdb cannot be tested. The CDR3 totals 15 residues. This CDR3 is CASSLVPRDPYGYTF.

V and J are TRBV5-1 and TRBJ2-1. The CDR3 length is 15 residues. The germline gives CDR1 SGHRS, CDR2 YFSETQ. The CDR3 protein is CASSLLGSTYNEQFF. Variable domain in full (rest from reference TRBV5-1 and TRBJ2-1): KAGVTQTPRYLIKTRGQQVTLSCSPISGHRSVSWYQQTPGQGLQFLFEYFSETQRNKGNFPGRFSGRQFSNSRSEMNVSTLELGDSALYLCASSLLGSTYNEQFFGPGTRLTVL.

V usage is TRBV7-6 and J usage is TRBJ2-7; the TCRdb D gene call, TRBD1, has no DNA to confirm it. In germline, CDR1 is SGHVS, CDR2 FNYEAQ. CDR3 length: 14 residues. CDR3 amino acids: CASSSTGSPYEQYF.

The chain is built from TRBV6-5 and TRBJ2-1; without DNA, the TCRdb call of TRBD1 cannot be checked. The CDR3 is 16 residues long. Germline CDR1 is MNHEY and CDR2 is SVGAGI. The chain's CDR3 is CASSYFAQGYYNEQFF.

The chain is built from TRBV29-1 and TRBJ1-2. Germline lookup yields CDR1 SQVTM and CDR2 ANQGSEA. The CDR3 is 14 residues long. The CDR3 sequence is CSVEDIRQVYGYTF. The full variable domain, completed using reference TRBV29-1 and TRBJ1-2, is SAVISQKPSRDICQRGTSLTIQCQVDSQVTMMFWYRQQPGQSLTLIATANQGSEATYESGFVIDKFPISRPNLTFSTLTVSNMSPEDSSIYLCSVEDIRQVYGYTFGSGTRLTVV.

V usage is TRBV7-2 and J usage is TRBJ2-7. There are 14 residues in the CDR3. Germline V gene lookup returns CDR1 SGHTA and CDR2 FQGNSA. The CDR3 loop reads CASSLGTQIYEQYF.

This rearrangement joins TRBV5-1 to TRBJ1-2. Germline V gene lookup returns CDR1 SGHRS and CDR2 YFSETQ. The CDR3 runs to 14 residues. The CDR3 spells CASSLLRAMDGYTF.

This chain joins TRBV23-1 and TRBJ2-3; absent DNA, TCRdb's TRBD1 call cannot be checked. TRBV23-1 counts as an open reading frame of uncertain function. CDR3 size: 16 residues. The CDR3 reads CASSPPGQGVGDTKYF.